The 20 T cell receptor beta chains below come from one sample, sequenced in a study of Graves' ophthalmopathy and Graves' hyperthyroidism. Amplification targeted the TCR beta CDR3 regions, with RNA transcripts as the source material. HTBI-primed RT-PCR formed the first round, and a multiplex PCR formed the second. Each CDR3 protein is one row after TCRdb ran MiXCR on the multiplex PCR reads. The sample has 300,000 to 500,000 distinct CDR3 sequences, 15% seen once. The specimen sequenced was peripheral blood. These receptors originate from a woman aged 18-29 years with stable Graves' hyperthyroidism.

The table lists this clonotype with many counts. The chain couples TRBV12-3 or TRBV12-4 to TRBJ1-2, with D unresolved. This CDR3 has 16 residues. Deletions cut 0 bases from V and 0 bases from J, with 11 bases between. CDR3 sequence (DNA): TGTGCCAGCAGTTTAGCGCTGATGGGAGCTAACTATGGCTACACCTTC. Translated, it gives CASSLALMGANYGYTF.

There are many counts of this clonotype. CDR3 region: CASGTTGGYEQYF. In DNA form, the CDR3 reads TGTGCCAGCGGAACTACAGGGGGCTACGAGCAGTACTTC. The rearrangement joins TRBV27 to TRBJ2-7; TRBD1 aligns across 8 bases. V lost 8 bases and J lost 3; bases outside the gene matches: 6. CDR1 is MNHEY and CDR2 is SMNVEV in the germline V gene (reference sequence). The CDR3 is 13 amino acids.

The chain is built from TRBV4-1 and TRBJ1-2; 7 nucleotides match TRBD1. V dropped 4 bases and J dropped 2; count of bases not matched to a gene: 4. Germline V CDR1 and CDR2: MGHRA, YSYEKL. The CDR3 extends over 14 amino acids. The CDR3 spells CASSPRDSNYGYTF. CDR3 DNA: TGCGCCAGCAGCCCTCGGGACAGCAACTATGGCTACACCTTC.

This clonotype appeared a few times. J is TRBJ1-5 and V is TRBV12-3 or TRBV12-4, with 7 bases identical to TRBD1. This CDR3 has 14 residues. Trimming took 4 bases from V and 7 from J; bases not matched to a gene: 7. In DNA, the CDR3 is TGTGCCAGCAGTTACTCGGACAGGATCCAGCCCCAGCATTTT. Protein product: CASSYSDRIQPQHF.

The rearrangement links TRBV6-1 to TRBJ1-5; 8 nucleotides line up with TRBD1. The trim removed 5 bases at V and 3 bases at J, leaving 6 bases unmatched. The CDR3 is 15 amino acids. Germline loops: CDR1 MNHNS, CDR2 SASEGT. CDR3 in amino acids: CASSTGQGLNQPQHF. CDR3 nucleotide sequence: TGTGCCAGCAGTACCGGACAGGGCCTCAATCAGCCCCAGCATTTT.

The sample holds many counts of this clonotype. The chain employs TRBV20-1 and TRBJ1-1; D may be TRBD1 (5 bases). Trimming took off 6 bases at V and 7 bases at J, with 15 bases between the two ends. CDR1 and CDR2 from the germline V gene are DFQATT and SNEGSKA (reference sequence). The CDR3 contains 12 residues. CDR3 DNA: TGCAGTGCCTGGGACTTAGGGGATGAAGCTTTCTTT. Encoded protein: CSAWDLGDEAFF.

The CDR3 here is CASRIGVIGISPLHF. The CDR3 region has the DNA TGTGCCAGCAGGATTGGGGTCATTGGTATTTCACCCCTCCACTTT. The rearrangement uses TRBV6-2 or TRBV6-3 and TRBJ1-6; D uncertain. The ends were cut back, 6 bases at V and 9 bases at J, with 18 bases in the middle. The CDR3 totals 15 residues. Germline loops: CDR1 MNHEY, CDR2 SVGEGT.

This clonotype showed up many times. The chain uses TRBV6-2 or TRBV6-3 and TRBJ1-5, with D uncertain. Per the germline V gene, CDR1 is MNHEY and CDR2 is SVGEGT. The V gene lost 8 bases and the J gene lost 5 bases, with 16 bases spanning the gap. The CDR3 is 14 residues long. The CDR3 nucleotides read TGTGCCAGCCAAGGACGGTATAGGGATCAGCCCCAGCATTTT. This sequence encodes CASQGRYRDQPQHF.

In this sample, this clonotype turned up many times. The V and J genes are TRBV5-5 and TRBJ1-4; 8 bases align to TRBD1. The CDR3 covers 15 residues. The J segment lost 8 bases and the V segment lost 1 base, leaving 7 bases of the junction unmatched. Germline V gene sequence: CDR1 SGHKS, CDR2 YYEKEE (reference sequence). CDR3 protein: CASSLIGTGDEKLFF. CDR3 bases: TGTGCCAGCAGCTTGATAGGGACAGGAGACGAAAAACTGTTTTTT. The whole variable domain, remainder taken from reference TRBV5-5 and TRBJ1-4, is DAGVTQSPTHLIKTRGQQVTLRCSPISGHKSVSWYQQVLGQGPQFIFQYYEKEERGRGNFPDRFSARQFPNYSSELNVNALLLGDSALYLCASSLIGTGDEKLFFGSGTQLSVL.

CDR3 protein: CASSYPETGGEQYF. The CDR3 DNA is TGTGCCAGCAGTTACCCCGAAACCGGGGGCGAGCAGTACTTC. The chain recombines TRBV6-5 with TRBJ2-7, with D tentatively TRBD2 (6 bases). CDR1 and CDR2 (germline): MNHEY, SVGAGI. V shed 2 bases and J shed 6 bases, with 14 bases lying between them. The CDR3 is 14 amino acids.

This chain connects TRBV7-9 to TRBJ2-5; 7 bases are a match to TRBD1. V dropped 3 bases and J dropped 4; count of bases not matched to a gene: 8. CDR1 is SEHNR, CDR2 FQNEAQ, per germline (reference sequence). The CDR3 has 15 amino acids. The CDR3 spells CASSLGHRGTETQYF. The CDR3, as DNA: TGTGCCAGCAGCTTGGGGCACAGGGGAACAGAGACCCAGTACTTC.

This clonotype was counted many times. The CDR3 spells CASSVVQGSYEQYF. The CDR3 coding sequence is TGTGCCAGCAGTGTAGTGCAGGGGAGTTACGAGCAGTACTTC. This chain joins TRBV2 and TRBJ2-7; perhaps TRBD1 as D (6 bases). CDR1 SNHLY and CDR2 FYNNEI come from the germline V gene. V was cut by 4 bases and J by 4 bases, with 14 bases left in between. The CDR3 length is 14 residues.

The sample holds many counts of this clonotype. The V call is TRBV12-5, the J call TRBJ1-5; TRBD1 might be the D (6 bases). The V and J ends lost 1 base and 4 bases respectively, with 8 bases between them. CDR1 is LGHNT and CDR2 is FRNRAP in the germline V gene. The CDR3 extends over 14 amino acids. The CDR3: CASGLGQGNQPQHF. The CDR3, as DNA: TGTGCTAGTGGTTTGGGGCAGGGGAATCAGCCCCAGCATTTT.

This clonotype was observed at least ten times. V is TRBV11-2 and J is TRBJ2-7; the D is unclear. V lost 5 bases to trimming and J lost 4 bases, with 15 bases between them. CDR1 SGHAT and CDR2 FQNNGV come from the germline V gene. There are 14 residues in the CDR3. The CDR3 spells CASSGPSAAYEQYF. CDR3 in DNA: TGTGCCAGCAGCGGCCCCTCCGCAGCATACGAGCAGTACTTC.

The CDR3 sequence is CASSPYPGQDGYTF. In DNA form, the CDR3 reads TGTGCCAGCAGCCCCTATCCGGGACAGGATGGCTACACCTTC. The chain links TRBV12-3 or TRBV12-4 to TRBJ1-2; 8 bases map to TRBD1. The length of the CDR3 is 14 residues. V lost 6 bases and J lost 6; bases outside the gene matches: 9.

This clonotype occurred many times. The chain links TRBV10-2 to TRBJ2-7, with D possibly called TRBD1 or TRBD2 (6 bases each). Deletions cut 10 bases from V and 1 base from J, with 17 bases between. CDR3 length: 14 amino acids. Germline CDR1 reads WSHSY; CDR2 reads SAAADI. DNA of the CDR3: TGCGCCACCGGGAGAGGGACAATTTCCTACGAGCAGTACTTC. Translating it yields CATGRGTISYEQYF.

The sample holds many counts of this clonotype. The DNA of the CDR3 is TGTGCCAGCACCTCAACTTGGGGGACAGACGATGAAGCTTTCTTT. Translating gives CASTSTWGTDDEAFF. This chain joins TRBV27 and TRBJ1-1; 7 positions match TRBD1. Per germline, CDR1 MNHEY and CDR2 SMNVEV (reference sequence). The CDR3 is made up of 15 amino acids. Losses at the gene ends were 7 bases for V and 7 bases for J; bases not matched to a gene: 15.

This clonotype was seen many times. The chain uses TRBV27 and TRBJ1-1; D ambiguous. From germline, CDR1 is MNHEY and CDR2 SMNVEV (reference sequence). V lost 6 bases and J lost 1, with 3 bases in between. The CDR3 is 11 residues long. The CDR3 region has the DNA TGTGCCAGCAGGGCGAACACTGAAGCTTTCTTT. Translation: CASRANTEAFF.

The chain has TRBV6-2 or TRBV6-3 and TRBJ1-5; possible D gene TRBD1, 5 bases. Per germline, CDR1 MNHEY and CDR2 SVGEGT. The CDR3 sequence is 17 residues long. Deletions cut 7 bases from V and 4 bases from J, with 23 bases between. The CDR3 loop is CASTQYLRGGRNQPQHF. The CDR3 DNA follows: TGTGCCAGCACTCAATACCTCCGGGGCGGTAGGAATCAGCCCCAGCATTTT.

The table lists this clonotype with many counts. The gene calls are TRBV20-1 and TRBJ2-7; D perhaps matches TRBD1 (6 bases). V was trimmed by 2 bases and J by 2 bases, leaving 13 bases between them. CDR1 and CDR2 from the germline V gene are DFQATT and SNEGSKA (reference sequence). The CDR3 runs to 14 residues. CDR3 loop: CSARRAGATYEQYF. DNA of the CDR3: TGCAGTGCTAGACGGGCAGGGGCAACCTACGAGCAGTACTTC.